Below, 17 T cell receptor beta chains from the same sample are listed, as sequenced in a study of blood T cell repertoires in COVID-19. TCRdb keeps only in-frame clones here, not all; method: immunoSEQ multiplex PCR. The sample holds over 200,000 clones; approximately 82% are singletons and the top ten take over 2%. The sample comprised peripheral blood. These receptors all stem from a man aged 35-49 years who had recovered from COVID-19.

The rearrangement uses TRBV3-1 (or the pseudogene TRBV3-2) and TRBJ2-7, with 9 positions matching TRBD1. The V and J ends lost 1 base and 3 bases, in that order; junction bases with no gene match: 7. The V gene's germline CDR1 is LGHDT and CDR2 YNNKEL (reference sequence). The CDR3 is made up of 16 amino acids. The CDR3 coding sequence is TGTGCCAGCAGCCAAGGGACGGGACAGGGACACTACGAGCAGTACTTC. Amino acid sequence: CASSQGTGQGHYEQYF.

V is TRBV6-5 and J is TRBJ2-5; maybe TRBD2 (6 bases). The germline V gene encodes CDR1 MNHEY and CDR2 SVGAGI. The V end was cut by 6 bases, the J end by 4 bases, with 12 bases between. This CDR3 has 13 residues. CDR3 sequence (DNA): TGTGCCAGCAGCCGCGGGGCAGTAGAGACCCAGTACTTC. It specifies CASSRGAVETQYF.

CDR3 in amino acids: CASSIQNTEAFF. In DNA, the CDR3 is TGTGCCAGTAGTATCCAGAACACTGAAGCTTTCTTT. The chain combines TRBV19 with TRBJ1-1; no clear D. The CDR3 has 12 amino acids. Per the germline V gene, CDR1 is LNHDA and CDR2 is SQIVND (reference sequence). The V gene lost 3 bases and the J gene lost 1 base, with 3 bases spanning the gap.

This clone has more than one count but fewer than ten. The rearrangement links TRBV7-9 to TRBJ2-7; tentatively, D is TRBD2 (6 bases). Trimming pared 5 bases from V and 4 bases from J, leaving 15 bases between. CDR3 length equals 14 residues. The V gene's germline CDR1 is SEHNR and CDR2 FQNEAQ (reference sequence). The chain's CDR3 is CASSKEGGVYEQYF. CDR3 in DNA: TGTGCCAGCAGCAAAGAAGGCGGGGTATACGAGCAGTACTTC.

The chain uses TRBV2 and TRBJ1-1; the D is unclear. Germline CDR1 SNHLY, CDR2 FYNNEI. This CDR3 has 13 residues. V gave up 3 bases and J gave up 1 base, with 6 bases separating them. This chain's CDR3 is CASSDAGNTEAFF. The CDR3 nucleotides read TGTGCCAGCAGTGACGCGGGGAACACTGAAGCTTTCTTT.

This sequence joins TRBV19 and TRBJ1-2, with 10 bases fitting TRBD1. The CDR3 has 15 residues. Germline CDR1 LNHDA, CDR2 SQIVND (reference sequence). V dropped 6 bases and J dropped 8; count of bases not matched to a gene: 12. CDR3 bases: TGTGCCAGTAGCCCCGGGACAGGGGTAATGGGCGGCTACACCTTC. Its translation: CASSPGTGVMGGYTF. Filled out from reference TRBV19 and TRBJ1-2, the complete variable domain reads DGGITQSPKYLFRKEGQNVTLSCEQNLNHDAMYWYRQDPGQGLRLIYYSQIVNDFQKGDIAEGYSVSREKKESFPLTVTSAQKNPTAFYLCASSPGTGVMGGYTFGSGTRLTVV.

This clone was counted only a few times. The chain is built from TRBV19 and TRBJ1-6; maybe TRBD1 (5 bases). Trimming removed 8 bases at V and 8 bases at J, with 13 bases between. Per germline, CDR1 LNHDA and CDR2 SQIVND (reference sequence). The CDR3 totals 13 residues. The CDR3 DNA reads as TGTGCCAGTCAATGGGGGGTAGATTCACCCCTCCACTTT. Translated, it gives CASQWGVDSPLHF.

This chain uses TRBV7-2 with TRBJ2-7, with 8 bases that match TRBD2. The CDR3 extends over 15 amino acids. Germline V gives CDR1 SGHTA, CDR2 FQGNSA. J lost 5 bases, V lost 5 bases, and 11 bases had no gene match. The CDR3 spells CASSPRGGRFHEQYF. The CDR3 bases are TGTGCCAGCAGCCCCCGGGGCGGGAGGTTTCACGAGCAGTACTTC. Filled out from reference TRBV7-2 and TRBJ2-7, the complete variable domain reads GAGVSQSPSNKVTEKGKDVELRCDPISGHTALYWYRQSLGQGLEFLIYFQGNSAPDKSGLPSDRFSAERTGGSVSTLTIQRTQQEDSAVYLCASSPRGGRFHEQYFGPGTRLTVT.

The V call is TRBV7-2, the J call TRBJ2-2; D not resolved. The germline CDR1 and CDR2 sequences are SGHTA and FQGNSA. The ends were cut back, 4 bases at V and 4 bases at J, with 10 bases in the middle. The CDR3 is 14 residues long. CDR3 loop: CASSSPTGTGELFF. In DNA form, the CDR3 reads TGTGCCAGCAGCTCGCCGACGGGCACCGGGGAGCTGTTTTTT.

The V gene is TRBV15, the J gene TRBJ2-5; the D gene is possibly TRBD2 (9 bases). The germline V and J ends were trimmed by 1 base and 0 bases, with 21 bases remaining between them. CDR3 length equals 19 residues. CDR1 and CDR2 from the germline V gene are LNHNV and YYDKDF (reference sequence). The CDR3 bases are TGTGCCACCAGCAGAGGACAGGGGTCTAGCGGGGTGTACCAAGAGACCCAGTACTTC. Residues: CATSRGQGSSGVYQETQYF.

V is TRBV10-2 and J is TRBJ2-1; D unresolved. Per germline, CDR1 WSHSY and CDR2 SAAADI. The CDR3 covers 13 residues. Between the trimmed V and J ends, which lost 5 bases and 8 bases, there was a span of 13 bases. The CDR3 region has the DNA TGCGCCAGCAGTCTCCGACGTGCGGATGAGCAGTTCTTC. It is translated as CASSLRRADEQFF.

The chain is built from TRBV30 and TRBJ1-6; unclear D gene. The CDR3 has 10 residues. Trimming took off 8 bases at V and 10 bases at J, with 9 bases between the two ends. CDR1 and CDR2 (germline): GTSNPN, SVGIG (reference sequence). Here the CDR3 reads CAIGGSPLHF. CDR3 coding DNA: TGTGCCATCGGCGGCTCACCCCTCCACTTT.

The gene calls are TRBV19 and TRBJ1-2; D unclear. V lost 6 bases and J 5 bases, leaving 13 bases between the germline ends. The CDR3 is 13 residues long. Germline V gene lookup returns CDR1 LNHDA and CDR2 SQIVND (reference sequence). This CDR3 is CASRDPGLYGYTF. CDR3 in DNA: TGTGCCAGTAGGGATCCGGGTCTTTATGGCTACACCTTC. Combining the CDR3 with reference TRBV19 and TRBJ1-2 gives the whole variable domain DGGITQSPKYLFRKEGQNVTLSCEQNLNHDAMYWYRQDPGQGLRLIYYSQIVNDFQKGDIAEGYSVSREKKESFPLTVTSAQKNPTAFYLCASRDPGLYGYTFGSGTRLTVV.

V is TRBV18 and J is TRBJ2-7; TRBD2 might be the D (5 bases). V was shortened by 3 bases and J by 1 base, with 10 bases between the two germline ends. Germline assignment: CDR1 KGHSH and CDR2 LQKENI. CDR3 length equals 14 residues. The CDR3 DNA reads TGTGCCAGCTCACCGAGGGTAGGGTCCTACGAGCAGTACTTC. Its translation: CASSPRVGSYEQYF.

The chain is built from TRBV19 and TRBJ2-1; 8 nucleotides align to TRBD1. Per germline, CDR1 LNHDA and CDR2 SQIVND (reference sequence). The CDR3 runs 15 residues. V lost 1 base and J lost 5; bases outside the gene matches: 4. CDR3 region: CASSIARTGNNEQFF. The DNA for the CDR3 is TGTGCCAGTAGTATAGCAAGGACAGGGAACAATGAGCAGTTCTTC.

This clone was found a few times. The chain is built from TRBV5-4 and TRBJ2-3; tentative D call: TRBD2 (5 bases). CDR3 size: 15 residues. V was clipped by 0 bases and J by 0 bases, with 8 bases between them. CDR1 and CDR2 from the germline V gene are SGHNT and YYREEE (reference sequence). The CDR3: CASSLDGVSTDTQYF. In DNA, the CDR3 is TGTGCCAGCAGCTTGGACGGGGTCAGCACAGATACGCAGTATTTT.

The rearrangement links TRBV19 to TRBJ1-5, with TRBD1 identical over 11 bases. This CDR3 has 16 residues. The junction had 7 bases not matched to a gene; V was cut back by 7 bases and J by 2 bases. Germline values: CDR1 LNHDA, CDR2 SQIVND (reference sequence). In DNA form, the CDR3 reads TGTGCCAGTATGGACAGGGGGCTCGGTGGCAATCAGCCCCAGCATTTT. Protein sequence: CASMDRGLGGNQPQHF.